Each of the 15 T cell receptor beta chains below was sequenced from the same sample in a study of OX40 agonist ivuxolimab in advanced cancers. Only in-frame clones appear in the TCRdb table, and some are missing; sequencing was by immunoSEQ multiplex PCR. This sample has some 70,000 clones, with around 86% found just once. The source material was CD4+ or CD8+ T cells sorted from blood, sampled in a trial of the OX40 agonist ivuxolimab. Receptors originate from an adult with an advanced solid tumor such as melanoma, head and neck, liver or kidney cancer.

The chain combines TRBV6-6 with TRBJ2-3, with D perhaps given as TRBD1 or TRBD2 (6 bases each). The CDR3 runs to 14 residues. Trimming took off 7 bases at V and 2 bases at J, with 13 bases between the two ends. Per germline, CDR1 MNHNY and CDR2 SVGAGI (reference sequence). The CDR3 reads CASTKGGATDTQYF. The CDR3 DNA reads TGTGCCAGCACCAAGGGGGGCGCCACAGATACGCAGTATTTT.

CDR3 DNA sequence: TGTGCCAGCAGCTACCAGGGGGGCGATGAGCAGTTCTTC. Residues: CASSYQGGDEQFF. This chain uses TRBV6-4 with TRBJ2-1; tentative D call: TRBD1 (7 bases). V shed 6 bases and J shed 8 bases, with 14 bases lying between them. CDR1 and CDR2 from the germline V gene are MRHNA and SNTAGT. This CDR3 has 13 amino acids.

V and J are TRBV28 and TRBJ1-2; D possibly corresponds to TRBD1 (5 bases). The CDR3 loop spans 13 amino acids. Germline lookup yields CDR1 MDHEN and CDR2 SYDVKM. Between the trimmed V and J ends, which lost 3 bases and 5 bases, there was a span of 10 bases. CDR3 nucleotide sequence: TGTGCCAGCAGTTTGAACAGGATATATGGCTACACCTTC. It codes for CASSLNRIYGYTF.

This chain links TRBV5-1 with TRBJ2-7; tentatively, D is TRBD1 or TRBD2 (5 bases each). Per the germline V gene, CDR1 is SGHRS and CDR2 is YFSETQ. This CDR3 spans 14 amino acids. The germline V and J ends were trimmed by 3 bases and 3 bases, with 13 bases remaining between them. CDR3 loop: CASSSRDGNYEQYF. For the CDR3, the DNA is TGCGCCAGCAGCTCCCGGGACGGAAACTACGAGCAGTACTTC.

V is TRBV4-3 and J is TRBJ2-5, with D possibly TRBD2 on 6 matching bases. Germline CDR1 is LGHNA and CDR2 is YSLEER. The CDR3 sequence is 14 residues long. With 0 bases removed from V and 5 bases from J, the gap between germline ends came to 10 bases. The CDR3 sequence: CASSQDGGEETQYF. The CDR3 DNA reads as TGCGCCAGCAGCCAAGATGGCGGGGAGGAGACCCAGTACTTC.

This chain joins TRBV10-3 and TRBJ2-7; D is possibly TRBD2 (6 bases). Trimming left V 4 bases short and J 6 bases short, with 16 bases between. The germline V gene encodes CDR1 ENHRY and CDR2 SYGVKD. The length of the CDR3 is 14 residues. CDR3 in DNA: TGTGCCATCAGTGGGGCGGGGAATCAGTTCGAGCAGTACTTC. Translation gives CAISGAGNQFEQYF.

The chain combines TRBV7-2 with TRBJ1-5; D might be TRBD1 (5 bases). V was pared by 3 bases and J by 7 bases, with 10 bases between. The CDR3 spans 13 residues. CDR1 and CDR2 from the germline V gene are SGHTA and FQGNSA. Written as DNA, the CDR3 is TGTGCCAGCAGCTTTGGAGGGGACCAGCCCCAGCATTTT. Translating it yields CASSFGGDQPQHF. The whole variable domain, filled in from reference TRBV7-2 and TRBJ1-5, reads GAGVSQSPSNKVTEKGKDVELRCDPISGHTALYWYRQSLGQGLEFLIYFQGNSAPDKSGLPSDRFSAERTGGSVSTLTIQRTQQEDSAVYLCASSFGGDQPQHFGDGTRLSIL.

A remark on this clone: A junction end diverges from the germline sequence, so it may reflect a read error. The rearrangement uses TRBV18 and TRBJ1-1, with unresolved D. Germline V gene lookup returns CDR1 KGHSH and CDR2 LQKENI. The CDR3 spans 12 residues. This CDR3 is CASGFLSTEAFF. The CDR3 nucleotides read TGTGCCAGCGGGTTTTTAAGTACTGAGGCTTTCTTT.

The chain couples TRBV5-1 to TRBJ2-1, with 12 bases that match TRBD1. CDR1 is SGHRS, CDR2 YFSETQ, per germline. After removal of 4 bases from V and 10 bases from J, the junction contained 6 bases not matched to a gene. The CDR3 spans 14 residues. The DNA for the CDR3 is TGCGCCAGCAGCATACCGGGACAGGGGGCAGAGCAGTTCTTC. Translating it yields CASSIPGQGAEQFF.

The rearrangement uses TRBV7-2 and TRBJ1-5; D not resolved. CDR3 length: 17 residues. CDR1 is SGHTA, CDR2 FQGNSA, per germline. Deletions cut 4 bases from V and 2 bases from J, with 18 bases between. The CDR3 bases are TGTGCCAGCAGCTCTAGTCTGATGGCCGTCCGCAATCAGCCCCAGCATTTT. It is translated as CASSSSLMAVRNQPQHF.

The chain carries TRBV11-2 and TRBJ1-1; D remains unclear. The CDR3 consists of 12 residues. Germline V gene sequence: CDR1 SGHAT, CDR2 FQNNGV. Trimming stripped 5 bases from V and 2 bases from J, with 6 bases between. CDR3 DNA sequence: TGTGCCAGCAGCCACTCCAACACTGAAGCTTTCTTT. This codes for CASSHSNTEAFF. The variable domain in full, with the rest retrieved from reference TRBV11-2 and TRBJ1-1, is EAGVAQSPRYKIIEKRQSVAFWCNPISGHATLYWYQQILGQGPKLLIQFQNNGVVDDSQLPKDRFSAERLKGVDSTLKIQPAKLEDSAVYLCASSHSNTEAFFGQGTRLTVV.

The chain carries TRBV6-1 and TRBJ2-2, with 7 nucleotides matching TRBD2. Per germline, CDR1 MNHNS and CDR2 SASEGT. V lost 4 bases and J lost 5; bases outside the gene matches: 13. The CDR3 runs to 17 residues. The CDR3 protein is CASSGSSGTGGTGELFF. The CDR3 DNA sequence: TGTGCCAGCAGTGGGAGTTCAGGGACCGGGGGGACCGGGGAGCTGTTTTTT.

This clone has more than one count but fewer than ten. The V gene is TRBV6-5, the J gene TRBJ2-7, with D tentatively TRBD1 (6 bases). The germline V gene encodes CDR1 MNHEY and CDR2 SVGAGI. This CDR3 has 15 residues. Trimming removed 6 bases at V and 1 base at J, with 16 bases between. The CDR3 bases are TGTGCCAGCAGGGGGGCAGGGGCCGGTTCCTACGAGCAGTACTTC. Protein product: CASRGAGAGSYEQYF.

The chain combines TRBV9 with TRBJ2-1; no clear D gene. This CDR3 region has 16 residues. The V gene's germline CDR1 is SGDLS and CDR2 YYNGEE. Trimming shortened V by 0 bases and J by 0 bases, and 10 bases separated the two germline ends. This chain's CDR3 is CASSVGPDSSYNEQFF. CDR3 bases: TGTGCCAGCAGCGTAGGGCCGGATAGCTCCTACAATGAGCAGTTCTTC.

Written as DNA, the CDR3 is TGTGCCAGCAACAGGGGATCACCCCTCCACTTT. It encodes CASNRGSPLHF. The rearrangement uses TRBV28 and TRBJ1-6, with TRBD1 identical over 7 bases. Germline values: CDR1 MDHEN, CDR2 SYDVKM. V dropped 7 bases and J dropped 10; count of bases not matched to a gene: 1. The CDR3 runs to 11 residues.